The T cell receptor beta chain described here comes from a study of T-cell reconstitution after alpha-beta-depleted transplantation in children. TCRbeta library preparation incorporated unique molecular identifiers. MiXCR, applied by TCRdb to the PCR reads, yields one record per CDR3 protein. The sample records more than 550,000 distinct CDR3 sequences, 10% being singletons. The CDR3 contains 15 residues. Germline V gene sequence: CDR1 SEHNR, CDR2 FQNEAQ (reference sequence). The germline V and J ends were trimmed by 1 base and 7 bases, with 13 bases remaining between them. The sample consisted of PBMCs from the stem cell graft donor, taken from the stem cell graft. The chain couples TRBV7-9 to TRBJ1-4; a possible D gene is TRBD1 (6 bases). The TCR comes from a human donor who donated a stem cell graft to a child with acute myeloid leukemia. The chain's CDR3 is CASSLEGGVGEKLFF. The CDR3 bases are TGTGCCAGCAGCTTAGAGGGGGGCGTCGGTGAAAAACTGTTTTTT.